The rows below give T cell receptor beta chains drawn from one sample of a study of blood T cells in healthy people across ages. TCRdb used MiXCR to reprocess the 5' RACE reads, holding one entry per CDR3 protein. This repertoire shows roughly 790,000 distinct CDR3 sequences, about 40% found once; its top ten account for 20% to 25%. Specimen: blood. The receptor set was obtained from a woman aged 55-70 years in good health. Each CDR3 is given with its conserved first and last residue. The D gene is left open where the match is weak.

d_gene: NA; j_gene: TRBJ2-3; v_gene: TRBV15; CDR3aa: CATSRDTGATDTQYF
d_gene: NA; j_gene: TRBJ2-7; v_gene: TRBV24-1; CDR3aa: CATSETYQGFGQYF
d_gene: NA; j_gene: TRBJ2-3; v_gene: TRBV18; CDR3aa: CASSPRLGRSTDTQYF
d_gene: TRBD1; j_gene: TRBJ2-7; v_gene: TRBV7-6; CDR3aa: CASSLGTGTSYEQYF
d_gene: NA; j_gene: TRBJ2-7; v_gene: TRBV20-1; CDR3aa: CSARDLGVWYEQYF
d_gene: TRBD1; j_gene: TRBJ1-5; v_gene: TRBV27; CDR3aa: CASSFQGAQPQHF
d_gene: NA; j_gene: TRBJ2-1; v_gene: TRBV2; CDR3aa: CASSARELGSSYNEQFF
d_gene: TRBD2; j_gene: TRBJ2-3; v_gene: TRBV7-2; CDR3aa: CASSLAGGAGVADTQYF
d_gene: TRBD1; j_gene: TRBJ2-1; v_gene: TRBV12-3/TRBV12-4; CDR3aa: CASSPQGALSYKEQFF
d_gene: NA; j_gene: TRBJ1-3; v_gene: TRBV10-3; CDR3aa: CAISEHRDSGSTIYF
d_gene: NA; j_gene: TRBJ2-2; v_gene: TRBV7-9; CDR3aa: CAGTSNTGELFF
d_gene: TRBD2; j_gene: TRBJ2-7; v_gene: TRBV10-3; CDR3aa: CAISESPLAGDFTYEQYF
d_gene: TRBD2; j_gene: NA; v_gene: TRBV7-9; CDR3aa: CASSLGLALGNEQYF
d_gene: NA; j_gene: NA; v_gene: TRBV6-2/TRBV6-3; CDR3aa: CASSYQLEETQYF
d_gene: NA; j_gene: TRBJ2-2; v_gene: TRBV27; CDR3aa: CASTERADGTGELFF
d_gene: TRBD1; j_gene: TRBJ2-4; v_gene: TRBV9; CDR3aa: CASSVGGQGADKNIQYF
d_gene: TRBD2; j_gene: NA; v_gene: TRBV6-6; CDR3aa: CASSYAAGVETQYF
d_gene: NA; j_gene: TRBJ1-5; v_gene: TRBV20-1; CDR3aa: CSASQRADHQPQHF
d_gene: TRBD1; j_gene: TRBJ2-1; v_gene: TRBV12-3/TRBV12-4; CDR3aa: CASSSPGGTEQFF
d_gene: NA; j_gene: TRBJ2-3; v_gene: TRBV28; CDR3aa: CASSQGIRTDTQYF
d_gene: TRBD2; j_gene: NA; v_gene: TRBV7-9; CDR3aa: CATLPSGNETQYF
d_gene: TRBD1; j_gene: TRBJ2-7; v_gene: TRBV5-1; CDR3aa: CASSFQGTGSYEQYF